The clone carrying this TCR beta chain was seen repeatedly, ten times or more. Its antigen is still unknown. The data stem from a study of neurological immune-mediated disorders. The study's findings and limits: CDR3 amino acid sequences of expanded clones were not shared across subjects, a result suggesting private repertoires in all groups.

The cDNA came from 5'RACE with 10-nucleotide random UMIs. Each CDR3 protein gets one entry after TCRdb re-called the 5' RACE reads with MiXCR. The sample holds about 74,000 distinct CDR3 sequences, around 5.2% seen once. The TCR was taken from a man between 18 and 29 years old with multiple sclerosis. Specimen: PBMCs.

The CDR3 here is CSATGRDTQYF. The CDR3 nucleotides are TGCAGTGCTACTGGCAGAGATACGCAGTATTTT. The V call is TRBV20-1, the J call TRBJ2-3; D ambiguous. Looked up from germline, CDR1 is DFQATT and CDR2 is SNEGSKA (reference sequence). The CDR3 has 11 residues. The V end was cut by 4 bases, the J end by 5 bases, with 7 bases between.